A single sample is the source of the 24 T cell receptor beta chains below, sequenced in a study of blood T cell repertoires in COVID-19 (dated by TCRdb to 2018 to 2021). The method behind the library was the immunoSEQ multiplex PCR assay. Held by TCRdb, this immuneACCESS table contains in-frame sequences only and omits some clones. Under half of the omission traces to an unresolved V gene where checked; the cause of the rest is unknown. The sample yields approximately 50,000 clones; around 80% were counted once. In total, the top ten clones hold 6% to 9% of the sample. Sample: peripheral blood. Receptors originate from a human donor in a cohort sampled during active COVID-19.

The chain links TRBV13 to TRBJ2-1; a possible D gene is TRBD1 (6 bases). V was trimmed by 3 bases and J by 5 bases, leaving 11 bases between them. The CDR3 loop spans 14 amino acids. The germline V gene encodes CDR1 PRHDT and CDR2 FYEKMQ (reference sequence). The CDR3 sequence is CASSFRDKNNEQFF. The CDR3 DNA reads as TGTGCCAGCAGCTTCCGGGACAAAAACAATGAGCAGTTCTTC.

The V and J genes are TRBV19 and TRBJ2-7; no firm D call. CDR1 is LNHDA and CDR2 is SQIVND in the germline V gene (reference sequence). This CDR3 has 14 residues. The V end was cut by 4 bases, the J end by 2 bases, with 12 bases between. CDR3 in amino acids: CASSTESAAYEQYF. As DNA, the CDR3 is TGTGCCAGTAGTACCGAAAGTGCGGCCTACGAGCAGTACTTC. Looking up the rest from reference TRBV19 and TRBJ2-7 gives the full variable domain: DGGITQSPKYLFRKEGQNVTLSCEQNLNHDAMYWYRQDPGQGLRLIYYSQIVNDFQKGDIAEGYSVSREKKESFPLTVTSAQKNPTAFYLCASSTESAAYEQYFGPGTRLTVT.

The V and J genes are TRBV3-1 (or the pseudogene TRBV3-2) and TRBJ2-5; TRBD2 might be the D (6 bases). Germline V gives CDR1 LGHDT, CDR2 YNNKEL (reference sequence). Trimming pared 3 bases from V and 5 bases from J, leaving 10 bases between. The CDR3 length is 13 residues. The CDR3 protein is CASSQTSAETQYF. The CDR3, as DNA: TGTGCCAGCAGCCAGACTAGTGCCGAGACCCAGTACTTC.

The chain is built from TRBV18 and TRBJ1-1, with a weak D call TRBD1 (6 bases). The CDR3 contains 15 residues. Germline CDR1 is KGHSH and CDR2 is LQKENI. The ends were cut back, 3 bases at V and 0 bases at J, with 11 bases in the middle. CDR3 nucleotide sequence: TGTGCCAGCTCACCCGAGACAGGTGTGAACACTGAAGCTTTCTTT. As protein: CASSPETGVNTEAFF.

This clone was seen a single time. CDR3 nucleotide sequence: TGTGCCAGCAGCCAAGATCGGACAGGGGGGGTCATGTACTACGAGCAGTACTTC. Translating gives CASSQDRTGGVMYYEQYF. The V call is TRBV3-1 (or the pseudogene TRBV3-2), the J call TRBJ2-7; 10 bases fit TRBD1. Trimming took 0 bases from V and 3 from J; bases not matched to a gene: 11. Germline values: CDR1 LGHDT, CDR2 YNNKEL (reference sequence). This CDR3 is 18 amino acids long.

V gene TRBV19 combines with J gene TRBJ1-5; 7 bases are shared with TRBD1. The CDR3 length is 14 residues. J was trimmed by 7 bases and V by 7 bases; bases with no gene match: 10. Looked up from germline, CDR1 is LNHDA and CDR2 is SQIVND (reference sequence). The CDR3 DNA follows: TGTGCCAGTACTAAAACAGGGGTCGAGCAGCCCCAGCATTTT. Translated, it gives CASTKTGVEQPQHF.

CDR3 nucleotide sequence: TGTGCCAGCAGCTCGCAGGGGGGGAACACTGAAGCTTTCTTT. Translating it yields CASSSQGGNTEAFF. The chain uses TRBV7-9 and TRBJ1-1; the match to TRBD1 covers 7 bases. The J segment lost 1 base and the V segment lost 4 bases, leaving 3 bases of the junction unmatched. The CDR3 totals 14 residues. Germline CDR1 and CDR2: SEHNR and FQNEAQ (reference sequence).

The chain carries TRBV28 and TRBJ2-1, with D possibly TRBD2 on 6 matching bases. Germline CDR1 MDHEN, CDR2 SYDVKM. Trimming took off 6 bases at V and 3 bases at J, with 12 bases between the two ends. The CDR3 contains 14 residues. As DNA, the CDR3 is TGTGCCAGCAGATCCGGGAGCCGCTACAATGAGCAGTTCTTC. Translated: CASRSGSRYNEQFF.

This clone showed up just a few times. The chain links TRBV11-3 to TRBJ2-7, with 8 bases matching TRBD2. Trimming removed 5 bases from V and 6 bases from J; junction bases left unmatched: 12. The CDR3 sequence is 15 residues long. Germline-derived CDR1 and CDR2 are SGHNT and YENEEA. The CDR3 coding sequence is TGTGCCAGCAGCCCGACCGGGACTAGAGTATCCGAGCAGTACTTC. It encodes CASSPTGTRVSEQYF. Full variable domain (missing parts from reference TRBV11-3 and TRBJ2-7): EAGVVQSPRYKIIEKKQPVAFWCNPISGHNTLYWYLQNLGQGPELLIRYENEEAVDDSQLPKDRFSAERLKGVDSTLKIQPAELGDSAVYLCASSPTGTRVSEQYFGPGTRLTVT.

V gene TRBV5-1 combines with J gene TRBJ1-6; no definite D call. Trimming took 1 base from V and 5 from J, leaving 7 bases between them. The CDR3 totals 14 residues. Per the germline V gene, CDR1 is SGHRS and CDR2 is YFSETQ. Written as DNA, the CDR3 is TGCGCCAGCAGCTTGACAGCAAATAATTCACCCCTCCACTTT. Its protein is CASSLTANNSPLHF.

The count of this clone is one. The V and J genes are TRBV5-4 and TRBJ2-5; 8 bases are a match to TRBD1. Trimming took 0 bases from V and 5 from J; bases not matched to a gene: 12. The CDR3 sequence is 17 residues long. Germline V gene data show CDR1 as SGHNT and CDR2 as YYREEE (reference sequence). The CDR3 protein is CASSLGSGGVYEETQYF. DNA for the CDR3: TGTGCCAGCAGCTTGGGGTCAGGGGGCGTATACGAGGAGACCCAGTACTTC. Full variable domain (missing parts from reference TRBV5-4 and TRBJ2-5): ETGVTQSPTHLIKTRGQQVTLRCSSQSGHNTVSWYQQALGQGPQFIFQYYREEENGRGNFPPRFSGLQFPNYSSELNVNALELDDSALYLCASSLGSGGVYEETQYFGPGTRLLVL.

CDR3 protein: CASSPPSGNTEAFF. The CDR3 DNA reads TGTGCCAGCAGTCCTCCTAGCGGGAACACTGAAGCTTTCTTT. The chain recombines TRBV6-5 with TRBJ1-1; D uncertain. Germline CDR1 MNHEY, CDR2 SVGAGI. V lost 5 bases and J lost 1, with 11 bases in between. The CDR3 is made up of 14 amino acids.

The chain links TRBV28 to TRBJ1-4; D gene ambiguous. From germline, CDR1 is MDHEN and CDR2 SYDVKM. This CDR3 contains 12 residues. With 7 bases removed from V and 7 bases from J, the gap between germline ends came to 10 bases. CDR3 residues: CASTRQAEKLFF. The CDR3 region has the DNA TGTGCCAGCACCCGACAAGCTGAAAAACTGTTTTTT.

The V gene is TRBV24-1, the J gene TRBJ2-1, with 11 bases aligning to TRBD1. Germline lookup yields CDR1 KGHDR and CDR2 SFDVKD. CDR3 length: 18 amino acids. Losses at the gene ends were 2 bases for V and 4 bases for J; bases not matched to a gene: 9. The CDR3, as DNA: TGTGCCACCAGTGATTCCCCGGGACAGGGGGATAGGTACAATGAGCAGTTCTTC. Its protein is CATSDSPGQGDRYNEQFF.

The chain joins TRBV2 to TRBJ2-1; D unresolved. V was pared by 8 bases and J by 3 bases, with 5 bases between. Germline V CDR1 and CDR2: SNHLY, FYNNEI. CDR3 length: 11 residues. The CDR3 DNA reads as TGTGCCAGCCGAGACTACAATGAGCAGTTCTTC. Protein: CASRDYNEQFF.

This clone was found once. This chain uses TRBV19 with TRBJ2-1, with TRBD2 matching 14 bases. The germline gives CDR1 LNHDA, CDR2 SQIVND (reference sequence). This CDR3 comprises 15 residues. The V and J ends lost 6 bases and 6 bases, in that order; junction bases with no gene match: 4. In nucleotides, the CDR3 is TGTGCCAGTAGCCTGGGACTAGCGGGAGCCAATGAGCAGTTCTTC. This gives the protein CASSLGLAGANEQFF.

The chain recombines TRBV21-1 with TRBJ2-3; the table's TRBD2 call for D was not verified on the DNA. TRBV21-1 is listed as a pseudogene. The CDR3 runs to 19 residues. For the CDR3, the DNA is TGTGCCAGCAGCAAAGCAAACGGGAGGGCCTCAGGGCTCACAGATACGCAGTATTTT. Translation gives CASSKANGRASGLTDTQYF.

The chain joins TRBV30 to TRBJ1-1, with TRBD1 as a possible D gene (6 bases). V lost 3 bases and J lost 8, with 19 bases in between. There are 14 residues in the CDR3. The germline V gene encodes CDR1 GTSNPN and CDR2 SVGIG (reference sequence). The CDR3 DNA reads TGTGCCTGGAGGCGGGGGGGCACGGGTTCAGAAGCTTTCTTT. This encodes CAWRRGGTGSEAFF.

This chain uses TRBV14 with TRBJ1-1; D gene unclear. This CDR3 region has 13 residues. V lost 0 bases and J lost 5, with 7 bases in between. Germline V lookup: CDR1 SGHDN, CDR2 FVKESK. The CDR3 DNA reads as TGTGCCAGCAGCCAAGAATGGACTACTGAAGCTTTCTTT. Protein: CASSQEWTTEAFF.

The chain joins TRBV5-4 to TRBJ2-5; 12 bases align to TRBD2. Germline V gene data show CDR1 as SGHNT and CDR2 as YYREEE (reference sequence). This CDR3 region has 16 residues. With 4 bases clipped from V and 3 bases from J, the junction kept 7 bases outside the gene matches. The CDR3, as DNA: TGTGCCAGCAGCATTACTAGCGGGAGGATGGAAGAGACCCAGTACTTC. Amino acid sequence: CASSITSGRMEETQYF.

The chain uses TRBV21-1 and TRBJ2-7; TRBD2 was called by the table and not checked on the DNA. TRBV21-1 is recorded as a pseudogene. The CDR3 spans 18 residues. CDR3 DNA: TGTGCCAGCAGCAGCAATCGGGGAACTGATAAAGCCAACTACGAGCAGTACTTC. Protein: CASSSNRGTDKANYEQYF.

The chain carries TRBV11-2 and TRBJ1-2, with 7 positions matching TRBD1. With 6 bases clipped from V and 4 bases from J, the junction kept 8 bases outside the gene matches. The CDR3 runs to 14 residues. Germline lookup yields CDR1 SGHAT and CDR2 FQNNGV. As DNA, the CDR3 is TGTGCCAGCAGTCCAAGCACAGGGGCCTATGGCTACACCTTC. Protein product: CASSPSTGAYGYTF.

V usage is TRBV11-3 and J usage is TRBJ1-5; no clear D gene. This CDR3 has 13 residues. The V and J ends lost 3 bases and 0 bases respectively, with 3 bases between them. Germline lookup yields CDR1 SGHNT and CDR2 YENEEA. The CDR3 sequence: CASSFGSNQPQHF. CDR3 bases: TGTGCCAGCAGCTTCGGTAGCAATCAGCCCCAGCATTTT. Complete variable domain (other parts from reference TRBV11-3 and TRBJ1-5): EAGVVQSPRYKIIEKKQPVAFWCNPISGHNTLYWYLQNLGQGPELLIRYENEEAVDDSQLPKDRFSAERLKGVDSTLKIQPAELGDSAVYLCASSFGSNQPQHFGDGTRLSIL.

The chain recombines TRBV6-4 with TRBJ1-2, with 8 nucleotides matching TRBD1. V lost 5 bases and J lost 6; bases outside the gene matches: 5. The CDR3 covers 13 residues. Germline-derived CDR1 and CDR2 are MRHNA and SNTAGT. The CDR3 nucleotides are TGTGCCAGCAGTAATGGACAGGGTCATGGCTACACCTTC. It is translated as CASSNGQGHGYTF.